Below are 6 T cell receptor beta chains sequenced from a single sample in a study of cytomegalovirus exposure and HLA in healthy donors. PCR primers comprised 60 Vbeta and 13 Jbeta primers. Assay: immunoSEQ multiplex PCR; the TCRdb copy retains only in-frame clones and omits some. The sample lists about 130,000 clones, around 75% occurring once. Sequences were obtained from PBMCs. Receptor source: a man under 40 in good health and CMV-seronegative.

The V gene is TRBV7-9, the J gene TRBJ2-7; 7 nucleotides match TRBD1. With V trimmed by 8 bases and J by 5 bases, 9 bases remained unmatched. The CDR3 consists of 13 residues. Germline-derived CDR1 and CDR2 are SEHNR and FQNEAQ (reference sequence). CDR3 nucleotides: TGTGCCAGCCCGACAGGGTCTGGCGACGAGCAGTACTTC. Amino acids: CASPTGSGDEQYF.

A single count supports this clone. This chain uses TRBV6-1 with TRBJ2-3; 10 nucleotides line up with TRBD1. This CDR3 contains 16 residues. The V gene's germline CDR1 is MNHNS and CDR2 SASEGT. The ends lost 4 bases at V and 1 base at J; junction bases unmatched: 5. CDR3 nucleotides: TGTGCCAGCAGTGGACAGGGGGCGCGGGGCACAGATACGCAGTATTTT. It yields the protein CASSGQGARGTDTQYF.

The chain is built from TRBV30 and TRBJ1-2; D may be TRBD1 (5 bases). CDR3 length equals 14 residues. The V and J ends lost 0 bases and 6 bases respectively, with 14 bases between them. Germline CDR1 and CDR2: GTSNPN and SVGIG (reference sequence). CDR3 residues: CAWSVFRVGDGYTF. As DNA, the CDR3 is TGTGCCTGGAGTGTTTTCAGGGTCGGAGATGGCTACACCTTC.

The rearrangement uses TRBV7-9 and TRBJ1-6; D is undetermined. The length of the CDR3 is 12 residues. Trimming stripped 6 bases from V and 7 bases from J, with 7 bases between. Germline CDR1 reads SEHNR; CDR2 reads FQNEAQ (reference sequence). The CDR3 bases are TGTGCCAGCAGTTACGGGAATTCACCCCTCCACTTT. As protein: CASSYGNSPLHF.

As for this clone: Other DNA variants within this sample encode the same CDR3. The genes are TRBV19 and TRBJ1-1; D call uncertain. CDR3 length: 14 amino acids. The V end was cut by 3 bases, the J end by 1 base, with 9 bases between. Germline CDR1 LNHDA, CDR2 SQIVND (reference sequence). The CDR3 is CASSIGPGNTEAFF. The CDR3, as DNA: TGTGCCAGTAGTATTGGTCCCGGGAACACTGAAGCTTTCTTT.

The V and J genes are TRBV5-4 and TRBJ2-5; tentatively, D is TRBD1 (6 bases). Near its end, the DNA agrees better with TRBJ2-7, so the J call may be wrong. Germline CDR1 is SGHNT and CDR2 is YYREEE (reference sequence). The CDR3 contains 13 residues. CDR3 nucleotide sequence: TGTGCCAGCAGCTTGAACAGGGAAAACGAGCAGTACTTC. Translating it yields CASSLNRENEQYF.